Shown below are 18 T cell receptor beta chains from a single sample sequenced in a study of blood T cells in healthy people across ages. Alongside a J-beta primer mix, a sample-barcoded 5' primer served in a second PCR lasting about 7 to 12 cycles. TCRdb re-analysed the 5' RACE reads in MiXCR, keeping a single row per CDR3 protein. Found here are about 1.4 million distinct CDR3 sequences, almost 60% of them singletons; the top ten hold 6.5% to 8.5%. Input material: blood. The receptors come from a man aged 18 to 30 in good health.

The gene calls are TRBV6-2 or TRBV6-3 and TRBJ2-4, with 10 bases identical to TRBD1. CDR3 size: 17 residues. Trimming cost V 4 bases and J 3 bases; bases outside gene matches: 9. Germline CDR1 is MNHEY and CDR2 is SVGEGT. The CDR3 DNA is TGTGCCAGCAGTTCCTGGACAGGGGGTGATTACAAAAACATTCAGTACTTC. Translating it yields CASSSWTGGDYKNIQYF.

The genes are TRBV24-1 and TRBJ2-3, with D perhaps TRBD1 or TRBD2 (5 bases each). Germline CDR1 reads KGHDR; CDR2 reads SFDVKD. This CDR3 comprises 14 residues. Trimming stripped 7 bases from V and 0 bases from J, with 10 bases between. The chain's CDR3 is CATSGTSSTDTQYF. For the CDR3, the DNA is TGTGCCACCAGCGGGACGTCTAGCACAGATACGCAGTATTTT.

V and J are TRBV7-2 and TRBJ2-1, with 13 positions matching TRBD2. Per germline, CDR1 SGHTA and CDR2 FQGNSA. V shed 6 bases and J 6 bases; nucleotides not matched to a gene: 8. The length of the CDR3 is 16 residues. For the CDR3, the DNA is TGTGCCAGCAGGGAAAGACTAGCGGGGGGTTTCAATGAGCAGTTCTTC. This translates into CASRERLAGGFNEQFF.

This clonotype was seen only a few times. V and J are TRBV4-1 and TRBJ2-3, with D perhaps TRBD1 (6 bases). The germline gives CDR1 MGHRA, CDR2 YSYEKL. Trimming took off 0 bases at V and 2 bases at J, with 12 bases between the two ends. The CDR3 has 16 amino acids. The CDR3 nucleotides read TGCGCCAGCAGCCAAGAACAGGGAATGGACACAGATACGCAGTATTTT. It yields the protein CASSQEQGMDTDTQYF.

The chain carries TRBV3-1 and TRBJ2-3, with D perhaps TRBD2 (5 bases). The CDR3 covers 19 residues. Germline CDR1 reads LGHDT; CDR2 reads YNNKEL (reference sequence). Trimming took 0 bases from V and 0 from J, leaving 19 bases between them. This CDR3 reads CASSQEGGVGDGSTDTQYF. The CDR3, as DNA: TGTGCCAGCAGCCAAGAAGGAGGAGTGGGAGACGGCAGCACAGATACGCAGTATTTT.

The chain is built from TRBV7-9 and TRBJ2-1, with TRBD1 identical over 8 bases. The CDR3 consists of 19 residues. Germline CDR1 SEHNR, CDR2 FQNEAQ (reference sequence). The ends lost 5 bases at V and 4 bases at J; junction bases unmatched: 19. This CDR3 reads CASSPPGTTSTGGYNEQFF. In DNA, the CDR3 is TGTGCCAGCAGCCCCCCCGGCACGACTTCCACAGGGGGATACAATGAGCAGTTCTTC.

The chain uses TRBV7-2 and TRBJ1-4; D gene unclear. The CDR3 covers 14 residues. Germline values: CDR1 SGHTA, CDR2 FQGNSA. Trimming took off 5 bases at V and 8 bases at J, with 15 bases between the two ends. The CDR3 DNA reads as TGTGCCAGCAGCAAGGGAGCAAGAGGGGAAAAACTGTTTTTT. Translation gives CASSKGARGEKLFF. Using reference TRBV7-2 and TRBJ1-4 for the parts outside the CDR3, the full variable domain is GAGVSQSPSNKVTEKGKDVELRCDPISGHTALYWYRQSLGQGLEFLIYFQGNSAPDKSGLPSDRFSAERTGGSVSTLTIQRTQQEDSAVYLCASSKGARGEKLFFGSGTQLSVL.

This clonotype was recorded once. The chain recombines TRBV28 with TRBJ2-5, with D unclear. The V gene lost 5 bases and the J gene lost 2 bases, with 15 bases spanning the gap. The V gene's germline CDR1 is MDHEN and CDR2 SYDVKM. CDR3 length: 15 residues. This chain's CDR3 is CASSKAYRGQETQYF. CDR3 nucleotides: TGTGCCAGCAGTAAAGCTTATAGAGGACAAGAGACCCAGTACTTC.

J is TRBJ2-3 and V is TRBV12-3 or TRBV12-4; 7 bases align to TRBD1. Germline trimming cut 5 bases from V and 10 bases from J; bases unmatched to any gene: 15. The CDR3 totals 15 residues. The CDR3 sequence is CASSQGQLPTLAQYF. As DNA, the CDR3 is TGTGCCAGCAGTCAGGGACAGTTACCGACCCTAGCGCAGTATTTT.

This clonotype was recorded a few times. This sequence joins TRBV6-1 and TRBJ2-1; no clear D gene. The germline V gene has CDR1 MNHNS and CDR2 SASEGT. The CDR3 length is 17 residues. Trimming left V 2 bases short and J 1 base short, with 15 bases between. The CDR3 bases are TGTGCCAGCAGTGAATTAACGAGGATCGGATCCTACAATGAGCAGTTCTTC. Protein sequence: CASSELTRIGSYNEQFF.

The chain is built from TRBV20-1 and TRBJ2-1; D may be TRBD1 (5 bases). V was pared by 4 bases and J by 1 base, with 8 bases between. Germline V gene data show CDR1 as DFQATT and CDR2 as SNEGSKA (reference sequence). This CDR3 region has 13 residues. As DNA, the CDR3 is TGCAGTGCTAATGGACAATCCTACAATGAGCAGTTCTTC. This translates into CSANGQSYNEQFF.

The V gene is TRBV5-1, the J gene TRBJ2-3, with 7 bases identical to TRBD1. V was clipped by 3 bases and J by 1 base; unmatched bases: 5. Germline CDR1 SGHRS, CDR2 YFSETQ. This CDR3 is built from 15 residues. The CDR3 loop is CASSYDRVRTDTQYF. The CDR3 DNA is TGCGCCAGCAGCTACGACAGGGTCCGCACAGATACGCAGTATTTT.

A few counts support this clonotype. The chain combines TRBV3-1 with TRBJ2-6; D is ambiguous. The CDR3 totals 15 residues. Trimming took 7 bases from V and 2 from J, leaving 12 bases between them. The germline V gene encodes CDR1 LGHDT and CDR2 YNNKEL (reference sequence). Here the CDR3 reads CASNQAATGANVLTF. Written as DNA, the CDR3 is TGTGCCAGCAACCAGGCTGCTACTGGGGCCAACGTCCTGACTTTC.

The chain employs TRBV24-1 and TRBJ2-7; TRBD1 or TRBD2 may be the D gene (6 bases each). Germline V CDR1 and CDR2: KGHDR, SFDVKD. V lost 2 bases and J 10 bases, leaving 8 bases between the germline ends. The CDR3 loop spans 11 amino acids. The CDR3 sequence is CATSDSGAQYF. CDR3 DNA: TGTGCCACCAGTGATTCGGGGGCCCAGTACTTC.

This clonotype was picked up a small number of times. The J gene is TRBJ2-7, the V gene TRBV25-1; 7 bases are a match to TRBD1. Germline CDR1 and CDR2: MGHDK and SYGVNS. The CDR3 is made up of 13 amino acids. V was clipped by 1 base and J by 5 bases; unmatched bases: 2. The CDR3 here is CASSESTGNEQYF. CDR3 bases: TGTGCCAGCAGTGAATCGACAGGGAACGAGCAGTACTTC.

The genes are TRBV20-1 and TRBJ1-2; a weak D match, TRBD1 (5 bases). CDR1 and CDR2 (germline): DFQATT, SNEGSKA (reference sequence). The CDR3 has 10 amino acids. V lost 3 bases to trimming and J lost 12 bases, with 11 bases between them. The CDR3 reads CSASVQGNTF. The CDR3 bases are TGCAGTGCTAGTGTCCAGGGTAACACCTTC.

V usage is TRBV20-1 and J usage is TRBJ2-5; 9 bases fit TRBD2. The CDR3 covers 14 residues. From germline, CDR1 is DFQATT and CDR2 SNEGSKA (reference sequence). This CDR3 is CRAGSGGYQETQYF. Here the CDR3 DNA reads TGCAGAGCTGGGAGCGGGGGGTACCAAGAGACCCAGTACTTC.

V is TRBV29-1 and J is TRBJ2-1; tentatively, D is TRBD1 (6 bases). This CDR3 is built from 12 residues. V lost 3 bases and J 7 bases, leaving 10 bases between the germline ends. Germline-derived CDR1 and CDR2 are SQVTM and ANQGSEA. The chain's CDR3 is CSVDRQGNEQFF. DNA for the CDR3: TGCAGCGTTGACCGGCAGGGGAATGAGCAGTTCTTC.